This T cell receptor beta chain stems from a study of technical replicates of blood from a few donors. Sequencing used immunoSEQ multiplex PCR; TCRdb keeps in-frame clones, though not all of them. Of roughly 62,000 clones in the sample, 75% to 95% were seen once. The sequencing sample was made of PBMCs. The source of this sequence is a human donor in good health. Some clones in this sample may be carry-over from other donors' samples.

The CDR3 loop reads CASSRDSDTGELFF. The CDR3, as DNA: TGTGCCAGCAGCCGGGACTCAGACACCGGGGAGCTGTTTTTT. The V call is TRBV11-3, the J call TRBJ2-2; TRBD2 is a possible D gene (6 bases). Per the germline V gene, CDR1 is SGHNT and CDR2 is YENEEA. The CDR3 spans 14 residues. With 5 bases removed from V and 3 bases from J, the gap between germline ends came to 10 bases.